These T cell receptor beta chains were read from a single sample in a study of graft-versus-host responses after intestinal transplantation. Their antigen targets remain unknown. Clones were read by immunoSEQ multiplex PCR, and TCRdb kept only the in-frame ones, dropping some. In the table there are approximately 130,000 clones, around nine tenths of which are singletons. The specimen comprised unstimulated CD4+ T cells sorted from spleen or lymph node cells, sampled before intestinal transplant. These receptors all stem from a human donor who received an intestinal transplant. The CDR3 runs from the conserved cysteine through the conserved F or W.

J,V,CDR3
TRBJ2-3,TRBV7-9,CASSFRPSTDTQYF
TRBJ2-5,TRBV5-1,CASRSAGFQETQYF
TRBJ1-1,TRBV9,CASSDRNTEAFF
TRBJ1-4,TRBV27,CASSLREAEKLFF
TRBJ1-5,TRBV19,CASSRGERANQPQHF
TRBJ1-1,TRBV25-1,CASSDGMNTEAFF
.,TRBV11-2,CASSLGEGSLALSEQYF
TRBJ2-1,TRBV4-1,CASSQNFLAGEQFF
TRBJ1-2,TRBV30,CAWSVRLLRDRSGYTF
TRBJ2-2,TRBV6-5,CASKHRGGNTGELFF
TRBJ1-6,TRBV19,CASSSGTGRNSPLHF
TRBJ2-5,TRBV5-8,CASSSPGTEETQYF
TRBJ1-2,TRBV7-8,CASSLGQNGYTF
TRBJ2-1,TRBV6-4,CASSRTSGANNEQFF
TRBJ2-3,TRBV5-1,CASSLTGESDTQYF
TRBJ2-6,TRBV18,CASSPRTESSGANVLTF
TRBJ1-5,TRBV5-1,CASSLAGYSNQPQHF
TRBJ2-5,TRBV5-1,CASSSRTSSTETQYF
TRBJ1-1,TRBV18,CASSPQNLNTEAFF
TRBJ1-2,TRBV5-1,CASSFGAGTLTNYGYTF
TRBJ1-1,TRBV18,CASSLRQGEDTEAFF
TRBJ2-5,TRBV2,CASSVGGGTQYF
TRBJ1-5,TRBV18,CASSPREQAGQPQHF
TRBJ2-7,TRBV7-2,CASSITSGGLYEQYF
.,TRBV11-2,CASSFSKTPRGGIDEQYF
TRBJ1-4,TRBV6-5,CASSNTRLGEKLFF
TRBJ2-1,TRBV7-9,CASTPGPSYNEQFF
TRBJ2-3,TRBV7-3,CASSLDRDSTDTQYF
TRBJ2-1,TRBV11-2,CASRQPGLVFDEQFF
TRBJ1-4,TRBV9,CASSVGGTNEKLFF
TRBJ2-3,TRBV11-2,CASSLESARDTQYF
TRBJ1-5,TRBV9,CASSVEGGNQPQHF
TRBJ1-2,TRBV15,CATSIDRVSNYGYTF
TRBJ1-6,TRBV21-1,CASSKVRTGVGGSPLHF
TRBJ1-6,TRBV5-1,CASSLGNMGSNSPLHF
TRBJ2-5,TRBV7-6,CASSLVTGGRYQETQYF
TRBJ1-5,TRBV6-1,CASRSDKYSNQPQHF
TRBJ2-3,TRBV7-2,CASSLAGPDTQYF
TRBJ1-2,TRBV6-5,CASRYGQGFYGYTF
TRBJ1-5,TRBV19,CASSIMGGNQPQHF
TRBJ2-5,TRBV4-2,CASSQVWGGRQETQYF
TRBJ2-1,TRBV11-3,CASSLDWGVNEQFF
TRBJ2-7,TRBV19,CATTHTRDSVYEQYF
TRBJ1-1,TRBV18,CASSPDLVGYTEAFF
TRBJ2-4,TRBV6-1,CASSETGRKDIQYF
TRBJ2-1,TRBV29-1,CSVGIGNEQFF
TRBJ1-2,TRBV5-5,CASSSGTGDFYGYTF
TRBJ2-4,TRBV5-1,CASSSTGGKNIQYF
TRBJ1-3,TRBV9,CASSVAVDPSGNTIYF
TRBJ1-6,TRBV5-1,CASSLSPQGNYNSPLHF
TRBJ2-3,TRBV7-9,CASSPGASLTDTQYF
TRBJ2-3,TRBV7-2,CASSLSGGTDTQYF
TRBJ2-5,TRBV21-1,CATRRGPNKTQYF
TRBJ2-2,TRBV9,CASSVVSGSGELFF
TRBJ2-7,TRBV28,CASSLAYGNHEQYF
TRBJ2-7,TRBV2,CATGWGSYEQYF
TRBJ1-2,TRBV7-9,CASSALVGGNYGYTF
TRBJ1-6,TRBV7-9,CASSLGGYNSPLHF
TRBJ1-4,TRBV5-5,CASRGTGDEKLFF
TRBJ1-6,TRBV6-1,CASSELYSGTGPSPLHF